These T cell receptor beta chains were read from a single sample in a study of blood T cells in healthy people across ages. Each CDR3 protein gets one entry after TCRdb re-called the 5' RACE reads with MiXCR. The table records around 1,000,000 distinct CDR3 sequences, under 30% of them present only once. This sample also belongs to another study, concerning T cells of mothers and their children.

The sample taken for sequencing was blood. The receptor source for this set is a girl aged 2 to 9 in good health. CDR3s include the opening cysteine and the closing phenylalanine or tryptophan. Each record gives: J gene, clone size, V gene, D gene, CDR3 DNA, CDR3 protein. The D gene is left open where the match is weak. Clone size is given for some rows only: seen once, a few or many times, or a class if the clone is expanded.

>TRBJ2-3|few|TRBV20-1|.
TGCAGTGCTAGCCAGTCGGGGGCGTTATGGGCAGATACGCAGTATTTT
CSASQSGALWADTQYF
>TRBJ2-7|.|TRBV9|.
TGTGCCAGCAGCGTCGCCCTTGGAGGAGCCGAGCAGTACTTC
CASSVALGGAEQYF
>TRBJ2-5|few|TRBV7-6|.
TGTGCCAGCAGCTTATTTGCAGGGGCAGGGGAGACCCAGTACTTC
CASSLFAGAGETQYF
>TRBJ2-4|.|TRBV28|TRBD2
TGTGCCAGCAAAAGACTAGCCGGAGCCAAAAACATTCAGTACTTC
CASKRLAGAKNIQYF
>TRBJ2-2|few|TRBV11-2|.
TGTGCCAGCAGCTTAGATGAGGAGACTTGGGCGAACGCCGGGGAGCTGTTTTTT
CASSLDEETWANAGELFF
>TRBJ1-2|.|TRBV29-1|.
TGCAGCGTCTCCCCCGTGGGGTCAAATGGCTACACCTTC
CSVSPVGSNGYTF
>TRBJ2-1|few|TRBV7-3|.
TGTGCCAGCAGCTTATTAGGGGGGTTCGATGAGCAGTTCTTC
CASSLLGGFDEQFF
>TRBJ2-1|.|TRBV10-3|TRBD2
TGTGCCATCAGTGAGTCCGGTACGGGAGGGCTGGTCAATGAGCAGTTCTTC
CAISESGTGGLVNEQFF
>TRBJ2-1|few|TRBV7-9|TRBD2
TGTGCCAGCAGCGTTAGCGGGGGCCCCGGAGGTGAGCAGTTCTTC
CASSVSGGPGGEQFF
>TRBJ2-1|.|TRBV20-1|.
TGCAGTGCTAGAGTCCGGCTAGATCTCTACAATGAGCAGTTCTTC
CSARVRLDLYNEQFF
>TRBJ2-1|.|TRBV10-1|TRBD2
TGCGCCAGCAGCGAGGTTTGGGGGGGTGAGCAGTTCTTC
CASSEVWGGEQFF
>TRBJ1-2|.|TRBV20-1|TRBD1
TGCAGTGCCCTTGCCGGGACAGGGACCGGTGGCTACACCTTC
CSALAGTGTGGYTF
>TRBJ2-6|.|TRBV6-1|.
TGTGCCAGCAGTGAAAACTGGGGTGGGGCCAACGTCCTGACTTTC
CASSENWGGANVLTF
>TRBJ2-5|few|TRBV5-1|.
TGCGCCAGCAGCTTGAGCTCGAAACAAGAGACCCAGTACTTC
CASSLSSKQETQYF
>TRBJ2-5|.|TRBV11-2|TRBD2
TGTGCCAGCAGCCGCGGGAGGGAGGCGGTTTACCAAGAGACCCAGTACTTC
CASSRGREAVYQETQYF
>TRBJ1-1|.|TRBV5-6|.
TGTGCCAGCAGCCCCCGGGGGGCGGTGAACACTGAAGCTTTCTTT
CASSPRGAVNTEAFF